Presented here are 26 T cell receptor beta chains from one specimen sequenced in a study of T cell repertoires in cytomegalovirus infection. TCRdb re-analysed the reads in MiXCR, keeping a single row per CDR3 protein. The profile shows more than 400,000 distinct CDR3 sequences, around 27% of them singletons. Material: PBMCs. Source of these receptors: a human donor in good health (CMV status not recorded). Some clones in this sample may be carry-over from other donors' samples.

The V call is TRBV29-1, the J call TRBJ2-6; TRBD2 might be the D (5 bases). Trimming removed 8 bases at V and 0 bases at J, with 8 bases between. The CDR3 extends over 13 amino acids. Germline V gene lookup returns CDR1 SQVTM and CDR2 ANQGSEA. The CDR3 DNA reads TGCAGCATCCGGGACTCTGGGGCCAACGTCCTGACTTTC. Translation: CSIRDSGANVLTF.

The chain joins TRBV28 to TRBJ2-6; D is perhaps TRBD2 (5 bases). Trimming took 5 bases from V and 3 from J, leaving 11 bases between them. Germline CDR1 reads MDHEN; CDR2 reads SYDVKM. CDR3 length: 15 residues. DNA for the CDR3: TGTGCCAGCAGTCGCATAGGAGGTGGGGCCAACGTCCTGACTTTC. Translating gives CASSRIGGGANVLTF.

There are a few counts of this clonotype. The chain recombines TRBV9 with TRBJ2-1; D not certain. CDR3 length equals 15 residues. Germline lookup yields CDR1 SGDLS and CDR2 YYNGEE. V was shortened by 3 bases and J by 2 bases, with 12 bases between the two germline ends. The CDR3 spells CASSAFGLAYNEQFF. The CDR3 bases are TGTGCCAGCAGCGCTTTCGGGTTGGCCTACAATGAGCAGTTCTTC.

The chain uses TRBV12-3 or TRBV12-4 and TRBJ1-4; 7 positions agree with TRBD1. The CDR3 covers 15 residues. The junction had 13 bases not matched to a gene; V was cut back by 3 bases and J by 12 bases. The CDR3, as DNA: TGTGCCAGCAGTTTCTTCGGGACAGCGGGGGGAGAACTGTTTTTT. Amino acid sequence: CASSFFGTAGGELFF.

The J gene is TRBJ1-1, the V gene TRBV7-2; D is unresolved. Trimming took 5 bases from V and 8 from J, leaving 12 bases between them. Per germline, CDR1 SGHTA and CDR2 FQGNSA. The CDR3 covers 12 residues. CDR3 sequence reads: CASSKGAAEAFF. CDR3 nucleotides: TGTGCCAGCAGCAAGGGAGCCGCGGAAGCTTTCTTT.

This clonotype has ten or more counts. CDR3 DNA sequence: TGTGCCAGCAGCTTTAGGTCCGACTCCTACAATGAGCAGTTCTTC. The encoded protein is CASSFRSDSYNEQFF. J is TRBJ2-1 and V is TRBV7-2; D is undetermined. The CDR3 loop spans 15 amino acids. V was pared by 3 bases and J by 0 bases, with 9 bases between. The germline CDR1 and CDR2 sequences are SGHTA and FQGNSA.

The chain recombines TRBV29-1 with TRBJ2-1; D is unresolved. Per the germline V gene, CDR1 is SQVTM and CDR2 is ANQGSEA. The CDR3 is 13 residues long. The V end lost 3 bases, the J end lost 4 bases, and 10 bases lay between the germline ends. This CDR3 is CSVDLLSYNEQFF. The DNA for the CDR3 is TGCAGCGTTGACCTTCTATCTTACAATGAGCAGTTCTTC.

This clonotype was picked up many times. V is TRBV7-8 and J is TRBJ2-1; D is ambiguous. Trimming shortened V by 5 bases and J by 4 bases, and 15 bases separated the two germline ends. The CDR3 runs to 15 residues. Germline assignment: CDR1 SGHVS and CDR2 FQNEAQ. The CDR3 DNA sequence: TGTGCCAGCAGCAGAACTGAGCAGACTTACAATGAGCAGTTCTTC. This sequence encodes CASSRTEQTYNEQFF.

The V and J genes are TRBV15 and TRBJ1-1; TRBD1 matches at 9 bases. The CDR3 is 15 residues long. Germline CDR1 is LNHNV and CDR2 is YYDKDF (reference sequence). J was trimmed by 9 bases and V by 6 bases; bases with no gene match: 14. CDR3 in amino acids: CATRAGDREEVKAFF. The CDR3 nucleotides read TGTGCCACCAGAGCCGGGGACAGGGAAGAAGTAAAAGCTTTCTTT. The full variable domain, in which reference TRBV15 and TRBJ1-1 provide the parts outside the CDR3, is DAMVIQNPRYQVTQFGKPVTLSCSQTLNHNVMYWYQQKSSQAPKLLFHYYDKDFNNEADTPDNFQSRRPNTSFCFLDIRSPGLGDTAMYLCATRAGDREEVKAFFGQGTRLTVV.

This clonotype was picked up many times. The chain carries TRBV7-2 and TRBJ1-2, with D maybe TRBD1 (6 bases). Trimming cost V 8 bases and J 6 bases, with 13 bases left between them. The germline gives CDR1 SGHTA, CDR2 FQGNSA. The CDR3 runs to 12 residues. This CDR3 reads CASPRGADGYTF. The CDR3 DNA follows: TGTGCCAGCCCGCGGGGGGCTGATGGCTACACCTTC.

The CDR3 is CSARVVGQTIAKNIQYF. The CDR3 DNA sequence: TGCAGTGCTAGAGTGGTCGGACAGACAATAGCCAAAAACATTCAGTACTTC. V gene TRBV20-1 combines with J gene TRBJ2-4; the D gene is possibly TRBD1 (6 bases). Germline V lookup: CDR1 DFQATT, CDR2 SNEGSKA (reference sequence). V dropped 1 base and J dropped 0 bases, with 16 bases sitting between them. The CDR3 extends over 17 amino acids.

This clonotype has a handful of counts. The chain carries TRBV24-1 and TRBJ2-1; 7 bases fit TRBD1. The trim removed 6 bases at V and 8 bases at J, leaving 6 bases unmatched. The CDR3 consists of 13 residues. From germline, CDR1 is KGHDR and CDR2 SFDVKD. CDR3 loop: CATSNRGSDEQFF. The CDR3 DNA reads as TGTGCCACCAGTAACAGGGGTTCCGATGAGCAGTTCTTC.

CDR3 loop: CASSYSTLPGSYNEQFF. The CDR3 bases are TGTGCCAGCAGTTACTCCACTCTACCGGGCTCCTACAATGAGCAGTTCTTC. The chain employs TRBV6-6 and TRBJ2-1; D is unclear. Germline CDR1 is MNHNY and CDR2 is SVGAGI (reference sequence). V lost 0 bases and J lost 0, with 12 bases in between. The CDR3 has 17 amino acids.

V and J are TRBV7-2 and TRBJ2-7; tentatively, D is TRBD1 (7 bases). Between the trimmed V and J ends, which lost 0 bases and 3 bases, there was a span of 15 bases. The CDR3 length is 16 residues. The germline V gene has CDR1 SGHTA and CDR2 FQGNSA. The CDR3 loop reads CASSLAGGTAFYEQYF. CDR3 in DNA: TGTGCCAGCAGCTTAGCGGGCGGGACAGCCTTCTACGAGCAGTACTTC. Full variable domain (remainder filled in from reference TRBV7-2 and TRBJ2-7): GAGVSQSPSNKVTEKGKDVELRCDPISGHTALYWYRQSLGQGLEFLIYFQGNSAPDKSGLPSDRFSAERTGGSVSTLTIQRTQQEDSAVYLCASSLAGGTAFYEQYFGPGTRLTVT.

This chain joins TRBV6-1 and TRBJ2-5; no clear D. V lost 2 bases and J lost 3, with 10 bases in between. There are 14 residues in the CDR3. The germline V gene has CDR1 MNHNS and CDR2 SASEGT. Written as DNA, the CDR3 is TGTGCCAGCAGTGAAATGTCAGCGAAAGAGACCCAGTACTTC. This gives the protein CASSEMSAKETQYF.

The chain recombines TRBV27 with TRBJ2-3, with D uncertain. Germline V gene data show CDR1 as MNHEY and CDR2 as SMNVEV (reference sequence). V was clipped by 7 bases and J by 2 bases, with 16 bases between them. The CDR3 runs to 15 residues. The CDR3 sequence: CASKRSQKHTDTQYF. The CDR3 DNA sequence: TGTGCCAGCAAGAGGTCTCAAAAGCACACAGATACGCAGTATTTT.

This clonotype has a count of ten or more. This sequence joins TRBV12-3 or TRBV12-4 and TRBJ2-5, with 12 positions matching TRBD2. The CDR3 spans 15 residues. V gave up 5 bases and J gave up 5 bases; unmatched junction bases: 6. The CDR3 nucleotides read TGTGCCAGCAGTCAACCGACTAGCGGGAGTGAGACCCAGTACTTC. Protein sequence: CASSQPTSGSETQYF.

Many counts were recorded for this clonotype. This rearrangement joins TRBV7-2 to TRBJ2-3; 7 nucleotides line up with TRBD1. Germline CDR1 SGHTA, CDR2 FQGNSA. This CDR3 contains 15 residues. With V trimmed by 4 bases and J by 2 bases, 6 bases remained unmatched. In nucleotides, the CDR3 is TGTGCCAGCAGCTCGGGACAGCCGCACACAGATACGCAGTATTTT. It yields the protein CASSSGQPHTDTQYF.

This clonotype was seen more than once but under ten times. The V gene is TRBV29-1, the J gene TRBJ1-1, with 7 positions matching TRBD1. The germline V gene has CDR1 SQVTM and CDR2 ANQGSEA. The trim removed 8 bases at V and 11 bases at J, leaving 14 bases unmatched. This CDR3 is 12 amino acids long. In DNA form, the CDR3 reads TGCAGCCGACAGGGTCCAGGAATTGAGGCTTTCTTT. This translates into CSRQGPGIEAFF.

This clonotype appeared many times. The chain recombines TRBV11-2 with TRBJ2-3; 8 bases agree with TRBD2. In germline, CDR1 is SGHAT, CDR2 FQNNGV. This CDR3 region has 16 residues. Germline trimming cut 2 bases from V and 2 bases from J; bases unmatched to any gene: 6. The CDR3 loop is CASSLLKREITDTQYF. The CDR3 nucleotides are TGTGCCAGCAGCTTACTGAAGCGGGAGATCACAGATACGCAGTATTTT.

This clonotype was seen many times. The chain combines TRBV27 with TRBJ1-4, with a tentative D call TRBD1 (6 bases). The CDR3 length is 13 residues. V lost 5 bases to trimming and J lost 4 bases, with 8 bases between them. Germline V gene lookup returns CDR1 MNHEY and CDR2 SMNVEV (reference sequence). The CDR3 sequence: CASSRGVNEKLFF. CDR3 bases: TGTGCCAGCAGTAGGGGGGTTAATGAAAAACTGTTTTTT. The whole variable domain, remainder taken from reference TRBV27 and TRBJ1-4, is EAQVTQNPRYLITVTGKKLTVTCSQNMNHEYMSWYRQDPGLGLRQIYYSMNVEVTDKGDVPEGYKVSRKEKRNFPLILESPSPNQTSLYFCASSRGVNEKLFFGSGTQLSVL.

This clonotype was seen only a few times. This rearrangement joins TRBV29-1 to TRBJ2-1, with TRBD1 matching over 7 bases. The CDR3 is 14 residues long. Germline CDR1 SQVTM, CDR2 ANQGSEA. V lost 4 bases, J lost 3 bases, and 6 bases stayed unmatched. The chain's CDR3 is CSVVRAGGYNEQFF. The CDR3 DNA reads TGCAGCGTTGTGCGCGCAGGGGGCTACAATGAGCAGTTCTTC.

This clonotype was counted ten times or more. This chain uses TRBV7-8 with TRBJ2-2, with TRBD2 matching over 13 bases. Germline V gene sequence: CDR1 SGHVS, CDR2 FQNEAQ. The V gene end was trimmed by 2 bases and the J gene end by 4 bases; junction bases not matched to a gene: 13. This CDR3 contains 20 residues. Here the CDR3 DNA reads TGTGCCAGCAGCTTATACAGACTAGCGGGAGGCCAGTCGTCCACCGGGGAGCTGTTTTTT. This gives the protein CASSLYRLAGGQSSTGELFF.

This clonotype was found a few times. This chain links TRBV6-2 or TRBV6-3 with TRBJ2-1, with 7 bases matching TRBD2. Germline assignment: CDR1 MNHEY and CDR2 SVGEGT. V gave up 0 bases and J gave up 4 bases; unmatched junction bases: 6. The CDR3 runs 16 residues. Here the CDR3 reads CASSYSRASGYNEQFF. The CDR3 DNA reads TGTGCCAGCAGTTACTCCCGGGCTAGCGGATACAATGAGCAGTTCTTC.

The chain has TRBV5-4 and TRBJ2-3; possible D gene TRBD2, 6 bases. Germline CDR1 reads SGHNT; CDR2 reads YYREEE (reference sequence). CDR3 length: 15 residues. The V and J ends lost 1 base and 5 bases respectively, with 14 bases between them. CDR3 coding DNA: TGTGCCAGCAGCTTGTCGAGGGACTCCGGAGATACGCAGTATTTT. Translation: CASSLSRDSGDTQYF.

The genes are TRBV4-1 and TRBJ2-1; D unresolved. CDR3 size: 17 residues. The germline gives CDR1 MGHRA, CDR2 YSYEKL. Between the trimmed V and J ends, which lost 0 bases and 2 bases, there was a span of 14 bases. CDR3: CASSQDRAPAPYNEQFF. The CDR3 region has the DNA TGCGCCAGCAGCCAAGATCGAGCGCCCGCCCCCTACAATGAGCAGTTCTTC.